This is a list of T cell receptor beta chains from one sample in a study of blood T cell repertoires in COVID-19. TCRdb's copy holds only in-frame clones and misses some; the assay was immunoSEQ multiplex PCR. The data hold hundreds of thousands of clones, with around 87% observed a single time. Sequenced: peripheral blood. All receptors come from a woman aged 45-65 years with active or convalescent COVID-19. CDR3s include the opening cysteine and the closing phenylalanine or tryptophan. A D gene is named only where the DNA matches it firmly. Where a row states a size, it is once, few, many or the class of an expanded clone; other rows omit it.

J,D,size,V,CDR3,DNA
TRBJ2-5,-,-,TRBV6-1,CASSEVVHQETQYF,TGTGCCAGCAGTGAAGTTGTACATCAAGAGACCCAGTACTTC
TRBJ2-7,-,-,TRBV28,CASGVPLRHSSYEQYF,TGTGCCAGCGGAGTGCCGCTCCGGCATAGCTCCTACGAGCAGTACTTC
TRBJ1-3,-,-,TRBV15,CATSSTDSGNTIYF,TGTGCCACCAGCAGCACAGACTCTGGAAACACCATATATTTT
TRBJ1-1,TRBD1,once,TRBV27,CASSFPGQDAFF,TGTGCCAGCAGTTTCCCCGGACAGGACGCTTTCTTT
TRBJ1-1,-,-,TRBV12-3/TRBV12-4,CASTSENTEAFF,TGTGCCAGCACATCAGAGAACACTGAAGCTTTCTTT
TRBJ2-1,-,few,TRBV29-1,CSVGQINEQFF,TGCAGCGTTGGACAAATCAATGAGCAGTTCTTC
TRBJ1-2,-,-,TRBV2,CASSEEWEGGNYGYTF,TGTGCCAGCAGTGAAGAATGGGAGGGTGGAAACTATGGCTACACCTTC
TRBJ2-5,TRBD2,-,TRBV5-5,CASRSLAGVQETQYF,TGTGCCAGCAGATCCCTAGCGGGAGTCCAAGAGACCCAGTACTTC
TRBJ2-5,-,-,TRBV7-3,CASSPTGQETQYF,TGTGCCAGCAGCCCTACAGGACAAGAGACCCAGTACTTC
TRBJ2-7,TRBD2,-,TRBV4-3,CASSQDEASGDSYEQYF,TGCGCCAGCAGCCAAGATGAGGCTAGCGGGGACTCCTACGAGCAGTACTTC